This entry features one T cell receptor beta chain sequence. The antigen is undetermined. Germline V gene sequence: CDR1 SGHRS, CDR2 YFSETQ. This CDR3 has 15 residues. Trimming removed 7 bases at V and 4 bases at J, with 18 bases between. The authors ran a second PCR of 7 to 11 cycles using a sample-barcoded 5' primer and a J-beta primer mix. In TCRdb, the 5' RACE reads were re-called with MiXCR into one record per CDR3 protein. The table includes some 560,000 distinct CDR3 sequences, around 27% detected once. The sample belongs to a study of blood T cells in healthy people across ages. Study-level findings and limits: It was held that diversity estimates obtained from one million T cells represented underestimates. Roughly linear declines in TCR beta diversity per million T cells occurred with age.

Samples each yielded at least 5 micrograms of total RNA. The data were also submitted as part of a second study, on T cells of mothers and their children.

Sequenced input: blood. V usage is TRBV5-1 and J usage is TRBJ2-1; D unclear. The source is a boy under 10 years old in good health. CDR3 in amino acids: CASGDELGTYNEQFF. CDR3 in DNA: TGCGCCAGCGGCGACGAGTTGGGAACTTACAATGAGCAGTTCTTC.